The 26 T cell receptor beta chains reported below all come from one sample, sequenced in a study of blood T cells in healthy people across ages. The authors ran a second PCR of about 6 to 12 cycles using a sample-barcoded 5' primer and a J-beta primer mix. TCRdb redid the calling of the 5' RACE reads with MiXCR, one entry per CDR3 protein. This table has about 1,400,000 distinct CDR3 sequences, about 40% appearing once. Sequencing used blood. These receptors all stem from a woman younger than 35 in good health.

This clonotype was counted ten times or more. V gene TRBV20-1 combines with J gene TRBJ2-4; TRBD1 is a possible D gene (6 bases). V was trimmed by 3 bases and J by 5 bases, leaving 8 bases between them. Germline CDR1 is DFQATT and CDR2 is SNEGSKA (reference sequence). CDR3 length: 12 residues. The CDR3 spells CSARDRQNIQYF. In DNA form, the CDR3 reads TGCAGTGCTAGGGACAGACAAAACATTCAGTACTTC.

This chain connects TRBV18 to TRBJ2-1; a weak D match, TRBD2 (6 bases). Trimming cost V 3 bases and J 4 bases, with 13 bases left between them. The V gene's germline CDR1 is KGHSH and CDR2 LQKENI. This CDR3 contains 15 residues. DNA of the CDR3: TGTGCCAGCTCACCGACTAGAGGGAGGTACAATGAGCAGTTCTTC. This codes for CASSPTRGRYNEQFF.

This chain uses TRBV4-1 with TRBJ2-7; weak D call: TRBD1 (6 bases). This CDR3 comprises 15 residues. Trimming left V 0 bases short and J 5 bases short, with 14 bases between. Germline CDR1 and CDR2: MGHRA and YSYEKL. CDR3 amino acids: CASSQDPQGINEQYF. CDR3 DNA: TGCGCCAGCAGCCAAGATCCGCAGGGGATAAACGAGCAGTACTTC.

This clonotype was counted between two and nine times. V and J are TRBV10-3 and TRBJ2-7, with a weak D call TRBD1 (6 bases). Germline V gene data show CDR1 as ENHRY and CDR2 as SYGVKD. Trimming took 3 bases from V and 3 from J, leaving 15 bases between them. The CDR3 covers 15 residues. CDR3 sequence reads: CAISEPGQINYEQYF. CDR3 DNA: TGTGCCATCAGTGAACCCGGACAGATAAACTACGAGCAGTACTTC.

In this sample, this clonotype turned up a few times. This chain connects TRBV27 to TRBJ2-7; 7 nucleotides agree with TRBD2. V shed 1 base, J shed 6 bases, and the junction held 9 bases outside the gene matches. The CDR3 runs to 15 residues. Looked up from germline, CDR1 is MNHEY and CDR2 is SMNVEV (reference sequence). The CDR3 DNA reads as TGTGCCAGCAGTTTATTGGCGGGAGTCGCTGGCGAGCAGTACTTC. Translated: CASSLLAGVAGEQYF.

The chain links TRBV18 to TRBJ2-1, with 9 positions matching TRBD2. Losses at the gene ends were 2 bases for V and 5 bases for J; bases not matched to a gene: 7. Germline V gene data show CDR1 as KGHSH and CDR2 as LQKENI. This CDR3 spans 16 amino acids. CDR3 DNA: TGTGCCAGCTCACCATTCGCTAGCGGGATCGACAATGAGCAGTTCTTC. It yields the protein CASSPFASGIDNEQFF. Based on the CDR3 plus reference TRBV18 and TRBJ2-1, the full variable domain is NAGVMQNPRHLVRRRGQEARLRCSPMKGHSHVYWYRQLPEEGLKFMVYLQKENIIDESGMPKERFSAEFPKEGPSILRIQQVVRGDSAAYFCASSPFASGIDNEQFFGPGTRLTVL.

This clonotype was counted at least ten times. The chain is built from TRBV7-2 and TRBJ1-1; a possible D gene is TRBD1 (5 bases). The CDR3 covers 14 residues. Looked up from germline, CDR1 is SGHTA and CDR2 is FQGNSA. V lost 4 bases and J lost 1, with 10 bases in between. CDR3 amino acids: CASSSRTGNTEAFF. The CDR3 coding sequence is TGTGCCAGCAGCTCTCGAACAGGGAACACTGAAGCTTTCTTT.

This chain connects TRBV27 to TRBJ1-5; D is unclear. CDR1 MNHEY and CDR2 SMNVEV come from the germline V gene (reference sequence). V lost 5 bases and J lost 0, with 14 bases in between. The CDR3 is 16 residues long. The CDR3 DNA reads TGTGCCAGCAGTAATCTGCGGACGGATAGCAATCAGCCCCAGCATTTT. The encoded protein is CASSNLRTDSNQPQHF.

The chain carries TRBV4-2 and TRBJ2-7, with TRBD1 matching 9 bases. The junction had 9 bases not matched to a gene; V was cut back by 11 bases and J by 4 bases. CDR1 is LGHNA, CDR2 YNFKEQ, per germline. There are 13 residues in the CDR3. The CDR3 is CACTGTGHYEQYF. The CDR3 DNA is TGTGCCTGCACCGGGACAGGGCATTACGAGCAGTACTTC.

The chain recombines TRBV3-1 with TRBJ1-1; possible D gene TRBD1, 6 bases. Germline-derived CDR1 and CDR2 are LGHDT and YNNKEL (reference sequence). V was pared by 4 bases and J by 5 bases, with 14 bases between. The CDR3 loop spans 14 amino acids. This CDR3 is CASSPREGGTEAFF. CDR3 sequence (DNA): TGTGCCAGCAGCCCTCGGGAAGGGGGGACTGAAGCTTTCTTT.

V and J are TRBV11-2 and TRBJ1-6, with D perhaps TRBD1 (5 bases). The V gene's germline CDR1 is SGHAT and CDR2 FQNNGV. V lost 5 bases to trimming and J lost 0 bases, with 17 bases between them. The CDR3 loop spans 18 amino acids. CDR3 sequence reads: CASSDTWGRSSYNSPLHF. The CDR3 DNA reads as TGTGCCAGCAGCGACACGTGGGGCAGAAGCTCCTATAATTCACCCCTCCACTTT.

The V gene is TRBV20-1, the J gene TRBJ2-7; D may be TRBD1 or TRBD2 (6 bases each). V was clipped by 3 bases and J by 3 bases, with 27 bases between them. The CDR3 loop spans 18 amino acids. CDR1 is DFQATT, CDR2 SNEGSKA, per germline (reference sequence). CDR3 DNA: TGCAGTGCTAGGAGGGGCGGGGACACACAAAATGGGTTCTACGAGCAGTACTTC. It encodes CSARRGGDTQNGFYEQYF.

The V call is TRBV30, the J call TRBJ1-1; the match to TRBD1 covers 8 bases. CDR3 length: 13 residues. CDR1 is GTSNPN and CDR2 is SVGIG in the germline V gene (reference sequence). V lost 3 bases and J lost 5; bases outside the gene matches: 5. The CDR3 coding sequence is TGTGCCTGGAGCCTACAGGGGGGGACTGAAGCTTTCTTT. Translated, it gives CAWSLQGGTEAFF.

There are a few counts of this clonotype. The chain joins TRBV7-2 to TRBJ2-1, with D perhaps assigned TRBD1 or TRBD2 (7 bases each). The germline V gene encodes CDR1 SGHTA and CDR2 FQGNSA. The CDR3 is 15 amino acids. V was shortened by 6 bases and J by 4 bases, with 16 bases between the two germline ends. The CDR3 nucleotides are TGTGCCAGCAGAAACTCAGGGGGGGGTTACAATGAGCAGTTCTTC. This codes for CASRNSGGGYNEQFF.

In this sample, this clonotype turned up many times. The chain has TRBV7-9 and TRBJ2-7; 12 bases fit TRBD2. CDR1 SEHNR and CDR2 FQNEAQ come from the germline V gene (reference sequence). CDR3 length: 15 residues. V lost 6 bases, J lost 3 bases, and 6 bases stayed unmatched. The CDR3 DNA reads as TGTGCCAGCAGTCCGCGACTAGCGGGGGACTACGAGCAGTACTTC. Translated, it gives CASSPRLAGDYEQYF.

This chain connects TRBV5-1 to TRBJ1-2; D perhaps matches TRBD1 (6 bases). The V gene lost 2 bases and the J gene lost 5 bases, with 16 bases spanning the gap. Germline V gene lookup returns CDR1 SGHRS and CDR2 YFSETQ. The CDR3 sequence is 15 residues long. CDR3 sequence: CASSFTGLADYGYTF. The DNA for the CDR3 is TGCGCCAGCAGCTTTACAGGGTTGGCGGATTATGGCTACACCTTC. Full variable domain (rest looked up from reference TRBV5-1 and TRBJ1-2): KAGVTQTPRYLIKTRGQQVTLSCSPISGHRSVSWYQQTPGQGLQFLFEYFSETQRNKGNFPGRFSGRQFSNSRSEMNVSTLELGDSALYLCASSFTGLADYGYTFGSGTRLTVV.

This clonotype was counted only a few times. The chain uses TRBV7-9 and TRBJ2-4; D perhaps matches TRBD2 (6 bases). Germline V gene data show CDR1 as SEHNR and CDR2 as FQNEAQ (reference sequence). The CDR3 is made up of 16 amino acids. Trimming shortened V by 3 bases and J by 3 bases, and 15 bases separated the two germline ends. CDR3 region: CASSFPGAVGKNIQYF. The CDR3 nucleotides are TGTGCCAGCAGCTTTCCGGGAGCCGTGGGCAAAAACATTCAGTACTTC.

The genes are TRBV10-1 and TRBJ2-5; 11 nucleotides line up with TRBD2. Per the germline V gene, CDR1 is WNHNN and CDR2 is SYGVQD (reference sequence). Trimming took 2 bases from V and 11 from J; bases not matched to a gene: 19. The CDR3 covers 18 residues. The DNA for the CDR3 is TGCGCCAGCAGTGAGGAAATAGCGGGGGGGTCAGGGCACAATGAGCAGTACTTC. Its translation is CASSEEIAGGSGHNEQYF.

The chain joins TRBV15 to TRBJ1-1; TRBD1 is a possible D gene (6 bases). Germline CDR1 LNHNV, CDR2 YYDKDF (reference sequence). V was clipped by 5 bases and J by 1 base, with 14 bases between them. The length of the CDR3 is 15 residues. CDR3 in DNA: TGTGCCACCAGCGGGGAACAGGGATCGAACACTGAAGCTTTCTTT. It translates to CATSGEQGSNTEAFF.

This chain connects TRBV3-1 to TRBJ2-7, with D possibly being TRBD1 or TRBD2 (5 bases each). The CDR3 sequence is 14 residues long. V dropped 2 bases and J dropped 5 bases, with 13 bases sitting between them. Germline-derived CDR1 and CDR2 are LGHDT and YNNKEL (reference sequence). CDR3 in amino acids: CASSQFGTRDEQYF. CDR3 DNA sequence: TGTGCCAGCAGCCAATTCGGGACCCGGGACGAGCAGTACTTC.

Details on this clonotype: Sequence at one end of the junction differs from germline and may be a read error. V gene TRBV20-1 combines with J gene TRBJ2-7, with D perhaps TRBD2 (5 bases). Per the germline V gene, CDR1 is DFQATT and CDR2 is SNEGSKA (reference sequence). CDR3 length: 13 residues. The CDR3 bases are TGCAGTGCCAAGATGGGGAGCTCCTACGAGCGGTACTTC. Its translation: CSAKMGSSYERYF.

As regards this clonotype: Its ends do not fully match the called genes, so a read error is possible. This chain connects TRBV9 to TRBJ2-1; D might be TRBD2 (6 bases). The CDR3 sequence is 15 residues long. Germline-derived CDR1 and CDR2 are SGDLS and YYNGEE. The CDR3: CASSVEGGSYNERFF. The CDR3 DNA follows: TGTGCCAGCAGCGTAGAAGGAGGGTCCTACAATGAGCGGTTCTTC.

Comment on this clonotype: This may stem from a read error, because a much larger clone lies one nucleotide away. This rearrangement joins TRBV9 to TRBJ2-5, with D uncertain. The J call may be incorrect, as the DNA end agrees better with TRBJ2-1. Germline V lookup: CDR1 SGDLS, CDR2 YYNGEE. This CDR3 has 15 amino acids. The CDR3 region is CASSVAQNRQETQFF. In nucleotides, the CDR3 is TGTGCCAGCAGCGTAGCCCAGAATAGGCAAGAGACCCAGTTCTTC.

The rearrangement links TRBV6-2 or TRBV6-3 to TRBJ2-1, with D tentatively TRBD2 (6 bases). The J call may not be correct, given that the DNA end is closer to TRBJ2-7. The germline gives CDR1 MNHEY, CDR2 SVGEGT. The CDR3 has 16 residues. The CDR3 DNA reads TGTGCCAGCAGTTACACACCCGGGAGTCCCTACAATGAGCAGTACTTC. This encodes CASSYTPGSPYNEQYF.

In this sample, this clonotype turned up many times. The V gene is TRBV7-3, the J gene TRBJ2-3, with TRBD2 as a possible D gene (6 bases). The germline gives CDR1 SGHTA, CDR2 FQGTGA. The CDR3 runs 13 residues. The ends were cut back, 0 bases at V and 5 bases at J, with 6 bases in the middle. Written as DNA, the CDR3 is TGTGCCAGCAGCTTAACTAGCGGAGATACGCAGTATTTT. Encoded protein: CASSLTSGDTQYF.

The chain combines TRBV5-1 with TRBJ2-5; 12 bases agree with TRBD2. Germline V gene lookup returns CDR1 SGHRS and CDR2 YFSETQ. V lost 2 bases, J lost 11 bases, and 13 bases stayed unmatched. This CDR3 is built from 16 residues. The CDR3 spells CASSFRLAGDLDEQYF. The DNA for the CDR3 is TGCGCCAGCAGCTTCCGACTAGCGGGAGATCTTGATGAGCAGTACTTC. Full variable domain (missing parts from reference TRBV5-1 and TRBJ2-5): KAGVTQTPRYLIKTRGQQVTLSCSPISGHRSVSWYQQTPGQGLQFLFEYFSETQRNKGNFPGRFSGRQFSNSRSEMNVSTLELGDSALYLCASSFRLAGDLDEQYFGPGTRLLVL.